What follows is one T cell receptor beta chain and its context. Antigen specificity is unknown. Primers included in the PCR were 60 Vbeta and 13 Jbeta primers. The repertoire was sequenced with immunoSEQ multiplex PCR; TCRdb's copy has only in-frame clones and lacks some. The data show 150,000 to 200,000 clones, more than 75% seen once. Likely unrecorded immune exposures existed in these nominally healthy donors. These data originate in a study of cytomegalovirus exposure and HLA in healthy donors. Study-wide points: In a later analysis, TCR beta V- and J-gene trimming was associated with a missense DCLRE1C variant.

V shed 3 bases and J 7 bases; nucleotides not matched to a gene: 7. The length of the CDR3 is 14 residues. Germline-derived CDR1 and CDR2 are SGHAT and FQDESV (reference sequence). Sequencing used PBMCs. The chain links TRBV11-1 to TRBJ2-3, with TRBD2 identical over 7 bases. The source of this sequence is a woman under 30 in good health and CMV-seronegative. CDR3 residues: CASSLVLAPYTQYF. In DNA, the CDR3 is TGTGCCAGCAGCTTGGTACTAGCGCCTTATACGCAGTATTTT. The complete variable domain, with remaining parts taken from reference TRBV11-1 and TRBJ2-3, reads EAEVAQSPRYKITEKSQAVAFWCDPISGHATLYWYRQILGQGPELLVQFQDESVVDDSQLPKDRFSAERLKGVDSTLKIQPAELGDSAMYLCASSLVLAPYTQYFGPGTRLTVL.